This section outlines one T cell receptor (beta chain) sequence together with its context. Trimming removed 6 bases from V and 1 base from J, with 6 bases in between. This CDR3 comprises 12 residues. Per the germline V gene, CDR1 is MNHEY and CDR2 is SMNVEV (reference sequence). These data come from a study of cytomegalovirus exposure and HLA in healthy donors. Profiled with immunoSEQ multiplex PCR; TCRdb holds only in-frame clones, not every one. The repertoire has 210,000 or so clones, roughly 88% of them found once; the top ten carry 2.9%. Sequencing was carried out using PBMCs. V and J are TRBV27 and TRBJ1-1; possibly TRBD1 for D (5 bases). The origin of this receptor is a woman younger than 35 in good health and CMV-seronegative. CDR3 in DNA: TGTGCCAGCAGAACAGGGAACACTGAAGCTTTCTTT. Translation: CASRTGNTEAFF.